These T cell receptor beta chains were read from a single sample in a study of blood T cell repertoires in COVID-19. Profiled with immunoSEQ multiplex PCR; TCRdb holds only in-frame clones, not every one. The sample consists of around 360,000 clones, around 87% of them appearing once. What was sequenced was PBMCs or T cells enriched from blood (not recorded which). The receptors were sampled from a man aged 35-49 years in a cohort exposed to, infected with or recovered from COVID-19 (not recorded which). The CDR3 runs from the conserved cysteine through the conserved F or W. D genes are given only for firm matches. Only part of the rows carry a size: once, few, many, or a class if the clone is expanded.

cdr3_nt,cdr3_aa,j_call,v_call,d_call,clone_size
TGCGCCAGCAGCTTGAGGGGGGGAGGCCAATCCTACGAGCAGTACTTC,CASSLRGGGQSYEQYF,TRBJ2-7,TRBV5-1,NA,NA
TGTGCCTGGAGTGACGTACCGGGACAGGCCTCCTATGGCTACACCTTC,CAWSDVPGQASYGYTF,TRBJ1-2,TRBV30,TRBD1,NA
TGTGCTAGTGACGATAAGGGGGTCTCCTACGAGCAGTACTTC,CASDDKGVSYEQYF,TRBJ2-7,TRBV12-5,NA,once
TGTGCCAGCGCTGGGGGACAGGGGGCCAACGTCCTGACTTTC,CASAGGQGANVLTF,TRBJ2-6,TRBV3-1/TRBV3-2,TRBD1,NA
TGCGCCAGCAGCTTAGCAGGGGGCTCCCAGCCCCAGCATTTT,CASSLAGGSQPQHF,TRBJ1-5,TRBV5-1,TRBD1,few
TGTGCCAGCACCACTACAGGGGCCAAAAACATTCAGTACTTC,CASTTTGAKNIQYF,TRBJ2-4,TRBV6-5,NA,NA
TGTGCCAGCAGCCGTGGGACTAGCGGGAGCTTTTACGAGCAGTACTTC,CASSRGTSGSFYEQYF,TRBJ2-7,TRBV7-9,TRBD2,NA
TGTGCCAGCAGTGCTACTAGCGGCTCCTACGAGCAGTACTTC,CASSATSGSYEQYF,TRBJ2-7,TRBV27,TRBD2,NA
TGTGCCAGCAGCTTAGCGGGGACTAGCGGGAGCACGAATACGCAGTATTTT,CASSLAGTSGSTNTQYF,TRBJ2-3,TRBV7-9,TRBD2,NA
TGTGCCAGCAGCCAAGATAAGCGGCCAGGCTACGAGCAGTACTTC,CASSQDKRPGYEQYF,TRBJ2-7,TRBV3-1/TRBV3-2,NA,NA
TGTGCCAGCTCATCGGGACTAGTGGAGACCCAGTACTTC,CASSSGLVETQYF,TRBJ2-5,TRBV18,TRBD2,NA
TGCGCCAGCAGCCACGGGACAGGCGCTCCATCTAACTATGGCTACACCTTC,CASSHGTGAPSNYGYTF,TRBJ1-2,TRBV4-1,TRBD1,NA
TGTGCCAGCAGCCAAGGTACGGCTAGCGGGTCCAATGAGCAGTTCTTC,CASSQGTASGSNEQFF,TRBJ2-1,TRBV3-1/TRBV3-2,TRBD2,NA
TGTGCCAGCAGCCCACTAGCGGGAGTTGATACGCAGTATTTT,CASSPLAGVDTQYF,TRBJ2-3,TRBV11-2,TRBD2,NA
TGTGCCAGCAGCCAAGATCAGCTAGAGAGGATACGCAATGAGCAGTTCTTC,CASSQDQLERIRNEQFF,TRBJ2-1,TRBV14,NA,once
TGTGCCAGCTCACCGGGAGGACTTGGTGGAAACACCATATATTTT,CASSPGGLGGNTIYF,TRBJ1-3,TRBV18,NA,NA
TGTGCCTGGAATAGGGGGCGATACAATGAGCAGTTCTTC,CAWNRGRYNEQFF,TRBJ2-1,TRBV30,TRBD1,NA
TGCGCCAGCAGCAACGGACAGGGGGCCCATCAGCCCCAGCATTTT,CASSNGQGAHQPQHF,TRBJ1-5,TRBV5-1,TRBD1,NA
TGTGCCAGCAGTTATGCCAGGGGTAATGAGCAGTTCTTC,CASSYARGNEQFF,TRBJ2-1,TRBV7-6,NA,NA
TGTGCCAGCTCACCAACGAACAGTGGTGGAAACACCATATATTTT,CASSPTNSGGNTIYF,TRBJ1-3,TRBV18,NA,NA
TGCGCCAGCAGCCGGGGACAGCGGGAGACCCAGTACTTC,CASSRGQRETQYF,TRBJ2-5,TRBV5-1,TRBD1,once
TGTGCCAGCTCGTACAGGGTAAATCCTTTGTTGGGTGAAGCTTTCTTT,CASSYRVNPLLGEAFF,TRBJ1-1,TRBV18,NA,NA
TGTGCCAGCAGCCCCCGGGACAGGGGGCCGGGAGATACGCAGTATTTT,CASSPRDRGPGDTQYF,TRBJ2-3,TRBV3-1/TRBV3-2,TRBD1,NA
TGTGCCAGCAGCTTAGATCCGGGGAGCAATCAGCCCCAGCATTTT,CASSLDPGSNQPQHF,TRBJ1-5,TRBV11-2,NA,NA
TGCGCCAGCAGCTTGGGGCTAGCGGGAGATACGCAGTATTTT,CASSLGLAGDTQYF,TRBJ2-3,TRBV5-1,TRBD2,NA
TGTGCCATCAGTGAGTCGGTGAGGAGCGGCTACCAGCAGTACTTC,CAISESVRSGYQQYF,TRBJ2-7,TRBV10-3,NA,NA
TGTGCCAGCAGCTCCCCTAGCGGGATTTCGGGAGAGCAGTACTTC,CASSSPSGISGEQYF,TRBJ2-7,TRBV5-4,TRBD2,NA
TGTGCCAGCAGCTTCTCCTCGTTGGAGACCCAGTACTTC,CASSFSSLETQYF,TRBJ2-5,TRBV5-4,NA,NA
TGTGCCAGCGCTAAAATCACTGGGGCCAACGTCCTGACTTTC,CASAKITGANVLTF,TRBJ2-6,TRBV27,NA,NA
TGTGCCAGCAGCCCCCGGGTTTCCGACTGGGGCTACACCTTC,CASSPRVSDWGYTF,TRBJ1-2,TRBV3-1/TRBV3-2,NA,NA
TGTGCCAGCAGTCCCCCTGGCGGGAGGGCCGGTGAGCAGTTCTTC,CASSPPGGRAGEQFF,TRBJ2-1,TRBV6-5,TRBD2,NA
TGTGCCAGCGCGGTGGACAGAGATTCACCCCTCCACTTT,CASAVDRDSPLHF,TRBJ1-6,TRBV6-5,NA,NA
TGTGCCAGCTCACTCCACCCCGGGACAGACTACGAGCAGTACTTC,CASSLHPGTDYEQYF,TRBJ2-7,TRBV18,TRBD1,NA
TGTGCCAGCAGCTTAACGGGTATGCAGGGTATGAACACTGAAGCTTTCTTT,CASSLTGMQGMNTEAFF,TRBJ1-1,TRBV7-2,NA,NA
TGTGCCAGCAGCTTATGGGGGACTGAAAGCAATCAGCCCCAGCATTTT,CASSLWGTESNQPQHF,TRBJ1-5,TRBV7-9,NA,once
TGTGCCAGTAGTAGGGACAGCTACGAGCAGTACTTC,CASSRDSYEQYF,TRBJ2-7,TRBV19,TRBD1,NA
TGTGCCAGCAGCTTAGTGGCCCAGTACTATCAGAATGAGCAGTTCTTC,CASSLVAQYYQNEQFF,TRBJ2-1,TRBV11-2,NA,NA
TGTGCCAGCAGCCCATTGGCGGGATTTATCGACGAGCAGTACTTC,CASSPLAGFIDEQYF,TRBJ2-7,TRBV5-5,NA,few
TGTGCCAGTACCCAGGGAACAGACCCTCGGGGCTACACCTTC,CASTQGTDPRGYTF,TRBJ1-2,TRBV19,NA,NA
TGTGCCAGCAGCCTTCGACAGGGCATCTATCAGCCCCAGCATTTT,CASSLRQGIYQPQHF,TRBJ1-5,TRBV7-2,TRBD1,once
TGTGCCAGCAGCTTCGGGACAAACGAGCAGTACTTC,CASSFGTNEQYF,TRBJ2-7,TRBV11-1,NA,NA
TGTGCCACCGATACCCGGGACATATCACCCCTCCACTTT,CATDTRDISPLHF,TRBJ1-6,TRBV24-1,NA,NA
TGTGCCATCAGTAAACTAGCGGGAGTAACCGATACGCAGTATTTT,CAISKLAGVTDTQYF,TRBJ2-3,TRBV10-3,TRBD2,NA
TGTGCCAGCGGACAGGCCTACGAGCAGTACTTC,CASGQAYEQYF,TRBJ2-7,TRBV13,TRBD1,NA
TGTGCCAGCAGCGTCCTAGCGGGAGGGCCAGAGGAGCAGTTCTTC,CASSVLAGGPEEQFF,TRBJ2-1,TRBV11-3,TRBD2,NA
TGCAGCGTCCTTAGTTCAGATACGCAGTATTTT,CSVLSSDTQYF,TRBJ2-3,TRBV29-1,NA,NA
TGTGCCAGCAGCTTAGAGCCGGGTTACAATGAGCAGTTCTTC,CASSLEPGYNEQFF,TRBJ2-1,TRBV7-2,NA,NA
TGTGCCAGTAGTATAGTTGCAGGGGGCTCTTATGAGCAGTTCTTC,CASSIVAGGSYEQFF,TRBJ2-1,TRBV19,TRBD1,NA
TGTGCCAGTAGTCCCGGGACAGCAACTAATGAAAAACTGTTTTTT,CASSPGTATNEKLFF,TRBJ1-4,TRBV19,TRBD1,NA
TGTGCCAGCAGACCGGGACAGGGATCCTACGAGCAGTACTTC,CASRPGQGSYEQYF,TRBJ2-7,TRBV6-6,TRBD1,NA
TGTGCCAGCAGCAAAAACAGTAATTCACCCCTCCACTTT,CASSKNSNSPLHF,TRBJ1-6,TRBV7-2,NA,few
TGCGCCAGCAGCATGACAGGGGAGAATTCACCCCTCCACTTT,CASSMTGENSPLHF,TRBJ1-6,TRBV5-1,TRBD1,NA
TGTGCCAGTAGGGCAACAGGGATGGAAACTGAAGCTTTCTTT,CASRATGMETEAFF,TRBJ1-1,TRBV19,NA,few
TGTGCCAGCAGTAACTCCGGGACAGGGTACCACGAGCAGTACTTC,CASSNSGTGYHEQYF,TRBJ2-7,TRBV6-6,TRBD1,NA
TGCGCCAGCAGTGAGCGGTTTAGCGGCACAGATACGCAGTATTTT,CASSERFSGTDTQYF,TRBJ2-3,TRBV10-1,NA,few
TGTGCCAGTAGTATCGTCAGGTCGACAAACTATGGCTACACCTTC,CASSIVRSTNYGYTF,TRBJ1-2,TRBV19,NA,NA
TGCGCCAGCAGCAAGGACTCCAACAATGAGCAGTTCTTC,CASSKDSNNEQFF,TRBJ2-1,TRBV5-1,NA,NA
TGTGCCAGCAGCTTGGCCTATAGGGGACAGGGGGCATCACCCCTCCACTTT,CASSLAYRGQGASPLHF,TRBJ1-6,TRBV5-4,TRBD1,NA
TGTGCCACCAGCAGAGACACTCTACTACGGGACAGGGTTAGGTTCTTC,CATSRDTLLRDRVRFF,TRBJ2-1,TRBV15,TRBD1,NA
TGTGCCAGCAGCGCGACTAGCGGGACCTACAATGAGCAGTTCTTC,CASSATSGTYNEQFF,TRBJ2-1,TRBV9,TRBD2,NA